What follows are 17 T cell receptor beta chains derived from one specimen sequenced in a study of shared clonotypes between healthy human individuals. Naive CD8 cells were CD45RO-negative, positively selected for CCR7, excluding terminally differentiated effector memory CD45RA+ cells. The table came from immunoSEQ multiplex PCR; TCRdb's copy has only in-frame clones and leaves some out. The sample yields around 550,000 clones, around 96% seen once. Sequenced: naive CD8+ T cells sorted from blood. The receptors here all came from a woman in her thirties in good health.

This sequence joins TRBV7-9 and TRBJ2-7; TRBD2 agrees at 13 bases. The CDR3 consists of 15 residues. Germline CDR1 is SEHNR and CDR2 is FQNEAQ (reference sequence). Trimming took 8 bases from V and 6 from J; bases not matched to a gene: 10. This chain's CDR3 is CASGTSGILAAEQYF. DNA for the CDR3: TGTGCCAGCGGGACTAGCGGGATTCTTGCCGCCGAGCAGTACTTC. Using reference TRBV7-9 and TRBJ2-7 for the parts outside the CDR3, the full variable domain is DTGVSQNPRHKITKRGQNVTFRCDPISEHNRLYWYRQTLGQGPEFLTYFQNEAQLEKSRLLSDRFSAERPKGSFSTLEIQRTEQGDSAMYLCASGTSGILAAEQYFGPGTRLTVT.

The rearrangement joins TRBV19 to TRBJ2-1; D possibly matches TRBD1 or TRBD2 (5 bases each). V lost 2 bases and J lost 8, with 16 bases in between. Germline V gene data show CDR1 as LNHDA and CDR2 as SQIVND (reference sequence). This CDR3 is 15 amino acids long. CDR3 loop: CASSIIPGAEDEQFF. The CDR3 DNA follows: TGTGCCAGTAGTATAATCCCCGGGGCCGAGGATGAGCAGTTCTTC.

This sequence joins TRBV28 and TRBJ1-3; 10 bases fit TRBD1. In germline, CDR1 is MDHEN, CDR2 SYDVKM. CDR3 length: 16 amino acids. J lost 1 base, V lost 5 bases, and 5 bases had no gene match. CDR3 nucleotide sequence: TGTGCCAGCAGTGATCTGGACAGGGGGTCTGGAAACACCATATATTTT. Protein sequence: CASSDLDRGSGNTIYF. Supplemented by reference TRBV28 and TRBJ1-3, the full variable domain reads DVKVTQSSRYLVKRTGEKVFLECVQDMDHENMFWYRQDPGLGLRLIYFSYDVKMKEKGDIPEGYSVSREKKERFSLILESASTNQTSMYLCASSDLDRGSGNTIYFGEGSWLTVV.

This chain's CDR3 is CASSVQAKASAEQYF. The CDR3 coding sequence is TGTGCCAGCAGCGTACAGGCCAAGGCGTCGGCTGAGCAGTACTTC. The rearrangement uses TRBV9 and TRBJ2-7; no definite D call. The germline CDR1 and CDR2 sequences are SGDLS and YYNGEE. This CDR3 spans 15 amino acids. Trimming cost V 1 base and J 7 bases, with 18 bases left between them.

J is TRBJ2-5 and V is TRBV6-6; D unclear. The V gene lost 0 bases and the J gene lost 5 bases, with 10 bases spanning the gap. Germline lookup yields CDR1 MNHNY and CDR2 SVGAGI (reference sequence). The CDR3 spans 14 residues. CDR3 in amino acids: CASSYSGLGETQYF. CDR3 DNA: TGTGCCAGCAGTTACTCAGGGTTGGGGGAGACCCAGTACTTC.

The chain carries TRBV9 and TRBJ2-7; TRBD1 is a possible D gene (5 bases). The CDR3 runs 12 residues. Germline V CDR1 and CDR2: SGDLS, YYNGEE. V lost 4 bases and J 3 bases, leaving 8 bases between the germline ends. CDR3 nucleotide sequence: TGTGCCAGCAGCCTTGACAGCTACGAGCAGTACTTC. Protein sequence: CASSLDSYEQYF.

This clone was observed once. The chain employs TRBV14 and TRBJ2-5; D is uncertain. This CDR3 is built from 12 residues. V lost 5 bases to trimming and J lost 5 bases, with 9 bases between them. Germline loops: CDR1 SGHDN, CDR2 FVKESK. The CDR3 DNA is TGTGCCAGCAGCGTGGGCCGGGAGACCCAGTACTTC. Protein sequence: CASSVGRETQYF.

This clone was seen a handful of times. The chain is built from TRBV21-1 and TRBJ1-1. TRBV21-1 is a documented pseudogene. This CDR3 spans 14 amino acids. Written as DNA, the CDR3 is TGTGCCAGCAGCAAATTTGGGAGAAACACTGAAGCTTTCTTT. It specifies CASSKFGRNTEAFF.

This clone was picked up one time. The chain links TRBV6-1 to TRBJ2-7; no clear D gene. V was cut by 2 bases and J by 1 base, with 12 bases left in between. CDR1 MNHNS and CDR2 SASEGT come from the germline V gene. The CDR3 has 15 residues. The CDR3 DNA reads TGTGCCAGCAGTGAACCCCCTAAGGGATCCTACGAGCAGTACTTC. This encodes CASSEPPKGSYEQYF.

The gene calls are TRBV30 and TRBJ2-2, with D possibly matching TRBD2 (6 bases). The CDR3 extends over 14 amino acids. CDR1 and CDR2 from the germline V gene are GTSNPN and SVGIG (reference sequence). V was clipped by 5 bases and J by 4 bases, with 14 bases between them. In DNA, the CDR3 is TGTGCCTGGCAGGCCGGGACTTTCACCGGGGAGCTGTTTTTT. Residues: CAWQAGTFTGELFF. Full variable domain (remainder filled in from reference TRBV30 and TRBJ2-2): SQTIHQWPATLVQPVGSPLSLECTVEGTSNPNLYWYRQAAGRGLQLLFYSVGIGQISSEVPQNLSASRPQDRQFILSSKKLLLSDSGFYLCAWQAGTFTGELFFGEGSRLTVL.

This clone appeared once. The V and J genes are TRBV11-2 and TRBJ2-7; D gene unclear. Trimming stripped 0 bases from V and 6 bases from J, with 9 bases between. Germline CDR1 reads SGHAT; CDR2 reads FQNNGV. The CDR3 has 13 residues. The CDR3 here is CASSLDLTVEQYF. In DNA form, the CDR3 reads TGTGCCAGCAGCTTAGATCTAACTGTCGAGCAGTACTTC.

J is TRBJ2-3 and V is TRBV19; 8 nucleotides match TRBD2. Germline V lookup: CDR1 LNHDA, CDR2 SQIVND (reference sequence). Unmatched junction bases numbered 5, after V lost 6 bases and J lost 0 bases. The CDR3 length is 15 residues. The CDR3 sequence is CASRLAGLSTDTQYF. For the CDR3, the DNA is TGTGCCAGTAGATTAGCGGGACTTAGCACAGATACGCAGTATTTT.

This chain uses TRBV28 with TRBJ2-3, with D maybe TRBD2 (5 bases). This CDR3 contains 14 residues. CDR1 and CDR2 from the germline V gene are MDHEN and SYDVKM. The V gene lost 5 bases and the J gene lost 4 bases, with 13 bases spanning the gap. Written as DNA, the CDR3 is TGTGCCAGCAGTCCAACTAGACTCCCAGATACGCAGTATTTT. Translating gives CASSPTRLPDTQYF.

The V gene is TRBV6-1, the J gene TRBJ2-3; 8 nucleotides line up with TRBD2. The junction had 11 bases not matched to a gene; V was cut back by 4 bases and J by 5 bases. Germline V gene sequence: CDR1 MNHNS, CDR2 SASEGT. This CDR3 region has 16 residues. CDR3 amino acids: CASSGGRGLVGDTQYF. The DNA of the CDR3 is TGTGCCAGCAGTGGAGGACGGGGACTAGTGGGAGATACGCAGTATTTT.

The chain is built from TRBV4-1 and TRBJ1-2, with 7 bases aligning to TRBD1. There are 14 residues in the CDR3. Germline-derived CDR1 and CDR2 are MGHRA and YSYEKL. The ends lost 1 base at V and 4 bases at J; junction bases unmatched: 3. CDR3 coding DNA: TGCGCCAGCAGCCAAGGTCAGGGGGTCTATGGCTACACCTTC. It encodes CASSQGQGVYGYTF.

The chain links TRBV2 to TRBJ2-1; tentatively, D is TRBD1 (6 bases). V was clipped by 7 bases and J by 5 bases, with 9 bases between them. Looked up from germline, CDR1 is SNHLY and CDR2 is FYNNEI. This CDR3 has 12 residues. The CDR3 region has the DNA TGTGCCAGCATGGACAGCAACAATGAGCAGTTCTTC. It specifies CASMDSNNEQFF.

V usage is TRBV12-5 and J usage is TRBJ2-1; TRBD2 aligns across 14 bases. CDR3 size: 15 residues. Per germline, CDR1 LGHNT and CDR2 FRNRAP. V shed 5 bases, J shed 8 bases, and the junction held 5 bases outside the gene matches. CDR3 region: CASGPGTSGSDEQFF. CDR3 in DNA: TGTGCTAGTGGTCCGGGGACTAGCGGGAGTGATGAGCAGTTCTTC.